Following are 32 T cell receptor beta chains from one sample sequenced in a study of T cells in Graves' hyperthyroidism and ophthalmopathy (dated by TCRdb to between 2018 and 2020). Library creation used multiplex PCR. Sequencing relied on an Illumina HiSeq 2000. TCR beta CDR3 regions were amplified from RNA transcripts. The TCR CDR3 was subjected to a first round of RT-PCR using the HTBI primer set and the Qiagen OneStep RT-PCR kit. TCRdb took the public reads, trimmed them with fastp at Q25, ran MiXCR for clone calling and kept in-frame beta chains. Rows with a matching CDR3 protein are joined into one entry that keeps the most common DNA and genes. The sample includes hundreds of thousands of distinct CDR3 sequences, with approximately 13% observed a single time. The ten largest clonotypes hold 9.2% of the sample. Material for sequencing was blood. The source is a young woman with Graves' hyperthyroidism.

This clonotype was detected many times. This chain links TRBV2 with TRBJ2-2; possibly TRBD1 or TRBD2 for D (5 bases each). This CDR3 is 16 amino acids long. The V end was cut by 6 bases, the J end by 5 bases, with 19 bases between. Per germline, CDR1 SNHLY and CDR2 FYNNEI. This CDR3 is CASRVRGVIGTGELFF. Here the CDR3 DNA reads TGTGCCAGCAGAGTGAGAGGGGTTATCGGGACCGGGGAGCTGTTTTTT.

The chain joins TRBV11-1 to TRBJ1-1, with TRBD1 matching over 8 bases. The CDR3 totals 14 residues. Germline trimming cut 5 bases from V and 4 bases from J; bases unmatched to any gene: 6. The V gene's germline CDR1 is SGHAT and CDR2 FQDESV (reference sequence). The DNA for the CDR3 is TGTGCCAGCAGCCCCAGGGGGCCTACCACTGAAGCTTTCTTT. The encoded protein is CASSPRGPTTEAFF.

The rearrangement joins TRBV14 to TRBJ2-2; D is ambiguous. The V and J ends lost 3 bases and 6 bases respectively, with 8 bases between them. CDR3 length: 13 residues. CDR1 and CDR2 from the germline V gene are SGHDN and FVKESK. CDR3 loop: CASSHPFSGELFF. The CDR3 region has the DNA TGTGCCAGCAGCCATCCGTTCTCCGGGGAGCTGTTTTTT.

The sample holds many counts of this clonotype. The chain combines TRBV20-1 with TRBJ2-7; 8 bases align to TRBD1. V lost 5 bases to trimming and J lost 4 bases; unmatched junction nucleotides: 7. CDR1 DFQATT and CDR2 SNEGSKA come from the germline V gene (reference sequence). The CDR3 runs to 13 residues. The CDR3 loop reads CSAPPGQAYEQYF. CDR3 nucleotides: TGCAGTGCTCCTCCGGGACAGGCATACGAGCAGTACTTC.

This clonotype was seen at least ten times. CDR3 bases: TGTGCCAGCAGCTCAGGGCAGGGGGCCTCCTATGAAAAACTGTTTTTT. As protein: CASSSGQGASYEKLFF. V usage is TRBV7-2 and J usage is TRBJ1-4, with 8 bases aligning to TRBD1. The V segment lost 4 bases and the J segment 6 bases; nucleotides outside the gene matches: 10. The germline V gene has CDR1 SGHTA and CDR2 FQGNSA. This CDR3 has 16 amino acids.

Ten or more counts support this clonotype. J is TRBJ2-7 and V is TRBV7-8; D is uncertain. Between the trimmed V and J ends, which lost 3 bases and 7 bases, there was a span of 22 bases. Germline assignment: CDR1 SGHVS and CDR2 FQNEAQ. This CDR3 contains 16 residues. The CDR3 DNA reads as TGTGCCAGCAGCTTGGACCGCGGTTGGGGTAGCAGAGAGCAGTACTTC. Amino acids: CASSLDRGWGSREQYF.

This clonotype was seen many times. The chain couples TRBV12-3 or TRBV12-4 to TRBJ1-5; 7 bases line up with TRBD1. V lost 5 bases, J lost 7 bases, and 8 bases stayed unmatched. The CDR3 covers 14 residues. The CDR3 spells CASSLTGAPQPQHF. As DNA, the CDR3 is TGTGCCAGCAGTCTCACAGGGGCTCCCCAGCCCCAGCATTTT.

This clonotype was picked up many times. The V call is TRBV9, the J call TRBJ1-5, with TRBD1 matching over 7 bases. The trim removed 3 bases at V and 0 bases at J, leaving 3 bases unmatched. The CDR3 has 15 residues. CDR1 and CDR2 from the germline V gene are SGDLS and YYNGEE. CDR3 residues: CASSGQGYSNQPQHF. CDR3 coding DNA: TGTGCCAGCAGCGGACAGGGCTATAGCAATCAGCCCCAGCATTTT.

This clonotype has more than one count but fewer than ten. The V call is TRBV20-1, the J call TRBJ1-4; D call uncertain. Germline V gene sequence: CDR1 DFQATT, CDR2 SNEGSKA (reference sequence). This CDR3 is 13 amino acids long. Trimming removed 6 bases from V and 7 bases from J, with 15 bases in between. The CDR3: CSAAPGYGEKLFF. DNA of the CDR3: TGCAGTGCCGCCCCGGGTTACGGTGAAAAACTGTTTTTT.

This clonotype was observed at least ten times. The rearrangement links TRBV28 to TRBJ1-5, with 9 bases identical to TRBD1. CDR1 and CDR2 (germline): MDHEN, SYDVKM. The J segment lost 5 bases and the V segment lost 6 bases, leaving 8 bases of the junction unmatched. There are 15 residues in the CDR3. The CDR3 is CASSPSGQGDQPQHF. DNA of the CDR3: TGTGCCAGCAGCCCCTCGGGACAGGGCGATCAGCCCCAGCATTTT.

Note on this clonotype: Germline is not matched at one junction end, which may reflect a read error. The chain joins TRBV29-1 to TRBJ1-1; a possible D gene is TRBD1 (5 bases). This CDR3 is 12 amino acids long. Per the germline V gene, CDR1 is SQVTM and CDR2 is ANQGSEA. CDR3: CSVEGTIHEAFF. The CDR3 nucleotides read TGCAGCGTGGAAGGGACCATCCATGAAGCTTTCTTT.

This clonotype showed up many times. Written as DNA, the CDR3 is TGTGCCAGCGGCGAGGGAGGGTTGCGGAAAGAGACCCAGTACTTC. Translating it yields CASGEGGLRKETQYF. This rearrangement joins TRBV12-3 or TRBV12-4 to TRBJ2-5, with 7 bases lining up with TRBD2. The CDR3 extends over 15 amino acids. V lost 8 bases, J lost 3 bases, and 12 bases stayed unmatched.

This clonotype was counted at least ten times. V gene TRBV4-1 combines with J gene TRBJ2-5; D possibly corresponds to TRBD1 (5 bases). Germline-derived CDR1 and CDR2 are MGHRA and YSYEKL. Deletions cut 4 bases from V and 2 bases from J, with 17 bases between. The CDR3 sequence is 16 residues long. The CDR3 region is CASSPPGRARQETQYF. CDR3 bases: TGCGCCAGCAGCCCTCCTGGCAGGGCGAGGCAAGAGACCCAGTACTTC.

This clonotype was detected many times. The rearrangement uses TRBV28 and TRBJ1-2; D remains ambiguous. The germline CDR1 and CDR2 sequences are MDHEN and SYDVKM. Trimming cost V 8 bases and J 4 bases, with 17 bases left between them. There are 14 residues in the CDR3. In nucleotides, the CDR3 is TGTGCCAGCCGACGAGATACCACGGTCTATGGCTACACCTTC. This codes for CASRRDTTVYGYTF.

This clonotype was recorded many times. The chain is built from TRBV27 and TRBJ1-2; D not resolved. The length of the CDR3 is 13 residues. The germline V gene has CDR1 MNHEY and CDR2 SMNVEV (reference sequence). With 8 bases removed from V and 6 bases from J, the gap between germline ends came to 16 bases. Written as DNA, the CDR3 is TGTGCCAGCGGGCTGAGCTTAGGGAATGGCTACACCTTC. Protein product: CASGLSLGNGYTF.

In its sample, this clonotype was seen many times. The rearrangement uses TRBV30 and TRBJ2-7, with D unclear. V lost 0 bases, J lost 4 bases, and 4 bases lay in between. The CDR3 totals 11 residues. Germline V gives CDR1 GTSNPN, CDR2 SVGIG (reference sequence). DNA of the CDR3: TGTGCCTGGAGTGTACGTTACGAGCAGTACTTC. Residues: CAWSVRYEQYF.

This clonotype was counted between two and nine times. The V gene is TRBV4-2, the J gene TRBJ2-7; no reliable D call. Germline values: CDR1 LGHNA, CDR2 YNFKEQ. V dropped 1 base and J dropped 3 bases, with 10 bases sitting between them. The CDR3 has 14 amino acids. CDR3 sequence: CASSQVLQRYEQYF. The CDR3 DNA follows: TGTGCCAGCAGCCAAGTGTTACAGCGCTACGAGCAGTACTTC.

This clonotype was picked up many times. This rearrangement joins TRBV6-5 to TRBJ2-1, with 10 positions matching TRBD2. CDR3 length equals 15 residues. Trimming cost V 0 bases and J 5 bases; bases outside gene matches: 1. Per germline, CDR1 MNHEY and CDR2 SVGAGI. For the CDR3, the DNA is TGTGCCAGCAGTTACTCGACTAGCGGGCACAATGAGCAGTTCTTC. Translating gives CASSYSTSGHNEQFF.

This clonotype came up many times. V and J are TRBV12-3 or TRBV12-4 and TRBJ1-1; TRBD1 matches at 8 bases. The length of the CDR3 is 15 residues. Losses at the gene ends were 5 bases for V and 4 bases for J; bases not matched to a gene: 9. This CDR3 reads CASSPRTGRITEAFF. DNA for the CDR3: TGTGCCAGCAGTCCCCGGACAGGGAGGATCACTGAAGCTTTCTTT.

This clonotype was counted ten times or more. V gene TRBV5-1 combines with J gene TRBJ2-3; 8 positions match TRBD2. Germline lookup yields CDR1 SGHRS and CDR2 YFSETQ. The CDR3 is made up of 15 amino acids. With 4 bases clipped from V and 0 bases from J, the junction kept 4 bases outside the gene matches. The CDR3 protein is CASSNPSGSTDTQYF. The CDR3, as DNA: TGCGCCAGCAGCAACCCTAGCGGGAGCACAGATACGCAGTATTTT.

This clonotype has at least ten counts. This chain's CDR3 is CASLRSGDSLSELFF. As DNA, the CDR3 is TGTGCCAGCCTTAGGAGCGGGGATTCCCTCTCAGAGCTGTTTTTT. The chain joins TRBV19 to TRBJ2-2; TRBD2 agrees at 7 bases. This CDR3 comprises 15 residues. The J segment lost 11 bases and the V segment lost 9 bases, leaving 18 bases of the junction unmatched. The germline gives CDR1 LNHDA, CDR2 SQIVND (reference sequence).

This clonotype was found a few times. Since a much larger clone is just one base distant, this may be a read error. The V gene is TRBV7-2, the J gene TRBJ2-3; the D gene could be TRBD1 or TRBD2 (6 bases each). CDR3 length: 16 residues. The germline gives CDR1 SGHTA, CDR2 FQGNSA. The CDR3 is CASSLDRGTHTDAQYF. DNA of the CDR3: TGTGCCAGCAGCTTAGATCGCGGGACACACACAGATGCGCAGTATTTT.

This clonotype was picked up many times. This chain uses TRBV7-8 with TRBJ1-6; D remains ambiguous. This CDR3 spans 15 amino acids. Trimming shortened V by 1 base and J by 8 bases, and 12 bases separated the two germline ends. Germline V gives CDR1 SGHVS, CDR2 FQNEAQ. CDR3 coding DNA: TGTGCCAGCAGCTTAGTCGAGGGAGGCGATTCACCCCTCCACTTT. Protein product: CASSLVEGGDSPLHF.

Concerning this clonotype: Germline and junction disagree at one end, which may indicate a read error. This rearrangement joins TRBV15 to TRBJ2-5; 10 nucleotides align to TRBD2. CDR3 length equals 19 residues. The V gene's germline CDR1 is LNHNV and CDR2 YYDKDF (reference sequence). CDR3 DNA: TGTGCCACCAGCAGAGGGTACAGGGGAGCGGGAGGGGAGCAAGGGACCCAGTACTTC. Protein product: CATSRGYRGAGGEQGTQYF.

Written as DNA, the CDR3 is TGTGCCAACAGATCCCTAGGGAGGGGCACAGATACGCAGTATTTT. Protein sequence: CANRSLGRGTDTQYF. The rearrangement joins TRBV5-5 to TRBJ2-3, with 7 bases fitting TRBD2. Germline CDR1 and CDR2: SGHKS and YYEKEE (reference sequence). The trim removed 9 bases at V and 1 base at J, leaving 11 bases unmatched. This CDR3 is 15 amino acids long. Drawing the rest from reference TRBV5-5 and TRBJ2-3, the complete variable domain is DAGVTQSPTHLIKTRGQQVTLRCSPISGHKSVSWYQQVLGQGPQFIFQYYEKEERGRGNFPDRFSARQFPNYSSELNVNALLLGDSALYLCANRSLGRGTDTQYFGPGTRLTVL.

This clonotype has a count of ten or more. This rearrangement joins TRBV20-1 to TRBJ2-1; tentatively, D is TRBD1 or TRBD2 (5 bases each). The germline CDR1 and CDR2 sequences are DFQATT and SNEGSKA (reference sequence). V was cut by 3 bases and J by 8 bases, with 20 bases left in between. CDR3 length equals 15 residues. CDR3 residues: CSASSGPPLGDEQFF. CDR3 DNA: TGCAGTGCTAGTTCGGGACCCCCTTTGGGCGATGAGCAGTTCTTC.

The chain employs TRBV2 and TRBJ1-2, with D perhaps matching TRBD1 (6 bases). V was trimmed by 8 bases and J by 8 bases, leaving 15 bases between them. The germline V gene encodes CDR1 SNHLY and CDR2 FYNNEI. The CDR3 is made up of 12 amino acids. CDR3 bases: TGTGCCAGCCCCCGGGGGGCGAGCGGCTACACCTTC. Amino acid sequence: CASPRGASGYTF.

The rearrangement links TRBV14 to TRBJ2-3; D possibly corresponds to TRBD1 (6 bases). Between the trimmed V and J ends, which lost 6 bases and 0 bases, there was a span of 25 bases. Germline V gene data show CDR1 as SGHDN and CDR2 as FVKESK. The length of the CDR3 is 19 residues. The CDR3 DNA follows: TGTGCCAGCAGTCAAATTCCGGGACACAAAATCCATAGCACAGATACGCAGTATTTT. Its translation: CASSQIPGHKIHSTDTQYF.

This clonotype was detected many times. This sequence joins TRBV5-1 and TRBJ2-7, with D possibly being TRBD2 (7 bases). This CDR3 is built from 13 residues. The V and J ends lost 2 bases and 5 bases respectively, with 11 bases between them. Germline loops: CDR1 SGHRS, CDR2 YFSETQ. CDR3 amino acids: CASSFGGANEQYF. The DNA of the CDR3 is TGCGCCAGCAGCTTTGGGGGGGCGAACGAGCAGTACTTC. Full variable domain (rest looked up from reference TRBV5-1 and TRBJ2-7): KAGVTQTPRYLIKTRGQQVTLSCSPISGHRSVSWYQQTPGQGLQFLFEYFSETQRNKGNFPGRFSGRQFSNSRSEMNVSTLELGDSALYLCASSFGGANEQYFGPGTRLTVT.

This clonotype was detected only a few times. The genes are TRBV27 and TRBJ1-2; 7 nucleotides match TRBD1. Germline V CDR1 and CDR2: MNHEY, SMNVEV (reference sequence). The CDR3 spans 14 residues. Germline trimming cut 3 bases from V and 4 bases from J; bases unmatched to any gene: 5. The CDR3: CASSLGDSAYGYTF. For the CDR3, the DNA is TGTGCCAGCAGTTTGGGGGACAGCGCCTATGGCTACACCTTC.

This clonotype occurred many times. The chain joins TRBV6-1 to TRBJ2-3; D perhaps matches TRBD2 (6 bases). Trimming pared 8 bases from V and 1 base from J, leaving 16 bases between. The CDR3 extends over 15 amino acids. Looked up from germline, CDR1 is MNHNS and CDR2 is SASEGT. CDR3 DNA: TGTGCCAGCTCCCACAGAGGCGGGGGCACAGATACGCAGTATTTT. Translation gives CASSHRGGGTDTQYF.

V gene TRBV6-5 combines with J gene TRBJ2-4, with D tentatively TRBD2 (5 bases). The CDR3 length is 15 residues. Trimming shortened V by 10 bases and J by 0 bases, and 16 bases separated the two germline ends. Germline V gene sequence: CDR1 MNHEY, CDR2 SVGAGI. The CDR3 coding sequence is TGTGCCACCAAGTTGGGGAGCCCAGCCAAAAACATTCAGTACTTC. Amino acids: CATKLGSPAKNIQYF.